The present entry profiles one TCR beta chain with its context. The source of the sample is a study of blood T cell repertoires in COVID-19. Study-level background: COVID-19 samples collected from the United States, Italy and Spain covered acute and convalescent phases. PBMCs, B-cell-depleted T cells, or T cells were the source of the cDNA or gDNA that made up the material.

Residents of 24 US areas, aged roughly 18 to 89 years, made up the participants. Generated by immunoSEQ multiplex PCR, the TCRdb table keeps only in-frame clones and is missing some. The sample has about 300,000 clones, less than 85% seen once. The receptor comes from a woman aged 25 to 39 who had been exposed to COVID-19. The source material was PBMCs or T cells enriched from blood (not recorded which).

The CDR3 region has the DNA TGTGCCAGCAGCCCGACAGGGCTCGACTATGGCTACACCTTC. Protein: CASSPTGLDYGYTF. The rearrangement links TRBV6-5 to TRBJ1-2; 7 bases map to TRBD1. From germline, CDR1 is MNHEY and CDR2 SVGAGI. V was pared by 6 bases and J by 3 bases, with 7 bases of the junction left unmatched. This CDR3 has 14 residues.